Reported below is one T cell receptor (beta chain). This specimen comes from a study of blood T cell repertoires in COVID-19. Study details: Specimens from acute and convalescent COVID-19 originated in the United States, Italy and Spain. PBMCs, B-cell-depleted T cells, or T cells provided the cDNA or gDNA that made up the material.

As processed by the authors: Amplification of reference gene primers provided the estimated nucleated cell counts. Using immunoSEQ multiplex PCR, the repertoire was profiled, and TCRdb retains in-frame clones only, with some absent. The D gene and trimming were derived from the DNA, and the V and J assignments and clone size from that table. The sample records over 250,000 clones, about nine tenths being singletons. The CDR3 is made up of 14 amino acids. Germline V gene sequence: CDR1 LGHDT, CDR2 YNNKEL (reference sequence). The ends lost 5 bases at V and 4 bases at J; junction bases unmatched: 4. This receptor was identified in a woman in her thirties or forties who had recovered from COVID-19. V is TRBV3-1 (or the pseudogene TRBV3-2) and J is TRBJ2-7; 11 nucleotides line up with TRBD2. Material: peripheral blood. The CDR3 DNA is TGTGCCAGCAGCTTCGGGACTAGCGGTTACGAGCAGTACTTC. Amino acids: CASSFGTSGYEQYF.